The 14 T cell receptor beta chains below were found in one sample sequenced in a study of Ad26.COV2.S vaccination and SARS-CoV-2 variants. The treatment is: about 20 received Ad26.COV2.S at low or high dose, single or two shots; roughly 5 received placebo; per-sample allocation not given. Sample collection was performed on day 63 after the first vaccine or placebo injection. Clones were sequenced by immunoSEQ multiplex PCR, and TCRdb holds only the in-frame ones, with some missing. The sample carries approximately 410,000 clones, more than 75% recorded once. The sequenced sample was peripheral blood, obtained in a trial of Ad26.COV2.S vaccine versus placebo. Every receptor here comes from a person between 18 and 65 years old who received the Ad26.COV2.S COVID-19 vaccine or a placebo.

J is TRBJ2-3 and V is TRBV3-1 (or the pseudogene TRBV3-2); 13 bases align to TRBD2. Trimming removed 4 bases from V and 7 bases from J; junction bases left unmatched: 5. The CDR3 has 15 residues. Germline loops: CDR1 LGHDT, CDR2 YNNKEL (reference sequence). The CDR3 sequence is CASSPTSGGAHTQYF. CDR3 coding DNA: TGTGCCAGCAGCCCCACTAGCGGGGGGGCCCATACGCAGTATTTT.

V usage is TRBV7-9 and J usage is TRBJ2-3; D not resolved. Germline V gene sequence: CDR1 SEHNR, CDR2 FQNEAQ (reference sequence). Trimming left V 4 bases short and J 2 bases short, with 10 bases between. The CDR3 has 14 amino acids. The CDR3 DNA reads TGTGCCAGCAGCTCCCCAAGGGACACAGATACGCAGTATTTT. It is translated as CASSSPRDTDTQYF. The whole variable domain, remainder taken from reference TRBV7-9 and TRBJ2-3, is DTGVSQNPRHKITKRGQNVTFRCDPISEHNRLYWYRQTLGQGPEFLTYFQNEAQLEKSRLLSDRFSAERPKGSFSTLEIQRTEQGDSAMYLCASSSPRDTDTQYFGPGTRLTVL.

The chain carries TRBV29-1 and TRBJ2-2, with 14 nucleotides matching TRBD2. Trimming cost V 7 bases and J 0 bases; bases outside gene matches: 4. CDR1 is SQVTM, CDR2 ANQGSEA, per germline. This CDR3 is 16 amino acids long. This chain's CDR3 is CSARTSGGSNTGELFF. The CDR3 region has the DNA TGCAGCGCTAGGACTAGCGGGGGGTCGAACACCGGGGAGCTGTTTTTT.

The chain is built from TRBV15 and TRBJ1-1; D remains ambiguous. The V end was cut by 3 bases, the J end by 1 base, with 9 bases between. Germline CDR1 and CDR2: LNHNV and YYDKDF (reference sequence). The CDR3 is 14 amino acids. CDR3 sequence (DNA): TGTGCCACCAGCAGGTTACATGGGAACACTGAAGCTTTCTTT. Translated: CATSRLHGNTEAFF.

The chain employs TRBV28 and TRBJ1-5; 11 nucleotides line up with TRBD1. The germline V gene has CDR1 MDHEN and CDR2 SYDVKM. V was clipped by 3 bases and J by 5 bases; unmatched bases: 6. This CDR3 spans 16 amino acids. In DNA, the CDR3 is TGTGCCAGCAGTTTCCTCGGACAGGGGGCAGATCAGCCCCAGCATTTT. Amino acids: CASSFLGQGADQPQHF. The whole variable domain, filled in from reference TRBV28 and TRBJ1-5, reads DVKVTQSSRYLVKRTGEKVFLECVQDMDHENMFWYRQDPGLGLRLIYFSYDVKMKEKGDIPEGYSVSREKKERFSLILESASTNQTSMYLCASSFLGQGADQPQHFGDGTRLSIL.

CDR3 region: CATSDEGQGNEQFF. DNA for the CDR3: TGTGCCACCAGTGATGAGGGGCAGGGAAATGAGCAGTTCTTC. The chain joins TRBV24-1 to TRBJ2-1; the D call may be TRBD1 or TRBD2 (5 bases each). V lost 3 bases and J 7 bases, leaving 12 bases between the germline ends. The CDR3 covers 14 residues. Germline V gene lookup returns CDR1 KGHDR and CDR2 SFDVKD.

This clone was counted only a few times. This rearrangement joins TRBV11-2 to TRBJ1-1, with a tentative D call TRBD1 (6 bases). From germline, CDR1 is SGHAT and CDR2 FQNNGV. V lost 3 bases and J 0 bases, leaving 17 bases between the germline ends. The CDR3 loop spans 17 amino acids. The CDR3 here is CASSFHPGGDMNTEAFF. The CDR3 DNA reads TGTGCCAGCAGCTTCCACCCGGGGGGGGACATGAACACTGAAGCTTTCTTT.

There are a few counts of this clone. The V call is TRBV5-1, the J call TRBJ1-2, with D tentatively TRBD1 (6 bases). This CDR3 spans 13 amino acids. Germline loops: CDR1 SGHRS, CDR2 YFSETQ. Trimming removed 2 bases at V and 4 bases at J, with 9 bases between. CDR3 region: CASSFGTIYGYTF. The CDR3 DNA follows: TGCGCCAGCAGCTTTGGGACAATCTATGGCTACACCTTC.

This chain links TRBV7-6 with TRBJ1-2; D gene uncertain. The V end was cut by 1 base, the J end by 5 bases, with 14 bases between. The CDR3 has 15 residues. Germline values: CDR1 SGHVS, CDR2 FNYEAQ. CDR3 nucleotide sequence: TGTGCCAGCAGCTTAGAGATCGGCAGTCCTTATGGCTACACCTTC. Its translation is CASSLEIGSPYGYTF.

The chain couples TRBV4-3 to TRBJ1-4; 8 bases are shared with TRBD1. With V trimmed by 6 bases and J by 4 bases, 10 bases remained unmatched. This CDR3 has 16 amino acids. Germline V gives CDR1 LGHNA, CDR2 YSLEER. The CDR3 region is CASRRQGQGNNEKLFF. Here the CDR3 DNA reads TGCGCCAGCAGAAGACAGGGGCAGGGGAATAATGAAAAACTGTTTTTT.

The genes are TRBV7-2 and TRBJ1-4; possibly TRBD1 for D (6 bases). Trimming removed 0 bases at V and 3 bases at J, with 14 bases between. The CDR3 consists of 17 residues. Per the germline V gene, CDR1 is SGHTA and CDR2 is FQGNSA. CDR3 sequence reads: CASSLALDSYSNEKLFF. CDR3 DNA sequence: TGTGCCAGCAGCTTAGCTCTGGACAGCTACTCTAATGAAAAACTGTTTTTT.

The V call is TRBV29-1, the J call TRBJ2-5; TRBD1 aligns across 10 bases. V shed 6 bases and J 4 bases; nucleotides not matched to a gene: 8. Germline-derived CDR1 and CDR2 are SQVTM and ANQGSEA. The CDR3 has 14 residues. The CDR3 reads CSVGQGGPSETQYF. CDR3 in DNA: TGCAGCGTCGGACAGGGGGGCCCCTCAGAGACCCAGTACTTC.

The chain joins TRBV6-7 to TRBJ1-1, with D perhaps matching TRBD1 (5 bases). TRBV6-7 is flagged as an ORF with uncertain function. Trimming removed 2 bases at V and 4 bases at J, with 14 bases between. The CDR3 extends over 15 amino acids. The CDR3 bases are TGTGCCAGCAGTTACCCCCGAAGGAGGGGCACTGAAGCTTTCTTT. This translates into CASSYPRRRGTEAFF.

The rearrangement uses TRBV9 and TRBJ2-3, with TRBD1 identical over 7 bases. Germline trimming cut 1 base from V and 3 bases from J; bases unmatched to any gene: 5. The CDR3 has 15 residues. Germline CDR1 SGDLS, CDR2 YYNGEE. In nucleotides, the CDR3 is TGTGCCAGCAGCGTAAATGGCAGGGGGACAGATACGCAGTATTTT. It is translated as CASSVNGRGTDTQYF. The whole variable domain, filled in from reference TRBV9 and TRBJ2-3, reads DSGVTQTPKHLITATGQRVTLRCSPRSGDLSVYWYQQSLDQGLQFLIQYYNGEERAKGNILERFSAQQFPDLHSELNLSSLELGDSALYFCASSVNGRGTDTQYFGPGTRLTVL.